This TCR beta chain appears in the sequencing data of a study of blood T cell repertoires in COVID-19 (dated by TCRdb to about 2020). Regarding the complete study: The collaborator samples originated in the United States, Italy and Spain and spanned the acute and convalescent phases of COVID-19. Samples came from the ongoing ImmuneRACE study (first 160 participants) plus 1,254 subjects from 6 global collaborators. Where HLA class I and class II types were available, the types were taken from metadata supplied by the sample provider, not from assay-based typing. The prospective study material was composed of cDNA or gDNA derived from T cells, B-cell-depleted T cells, or PBMCs. A de-identified subject ID, COVID-19 status, age in years and sex were almost always included in the sample metadata. The repertoires were made available in a free public database intended to serve as a resource for research on the immune response to SARS-CoV-2. The dataset comprised deeply sampled blood TCRbeta repertoires from subjects exposed to, actively infected with, or recovered from COVID-19. Findings and caveats that apply to the study as a whole: How much clinical and demographic metadata was included differed by source and by participant, and the metadata was provided uncurated.

TCRbeta CDR3 regions were amplified from genomic DNA by means of the immunoSEQ Assay, a bias-controlled multiplex PCR. For the original study's pipeline: The number of nucleated cells in each sample was estimated from the amplification of reference gene primers within the assay. To quantify the absolute abundance of each unique TCRbeta CDR3 rearrangement, sequence reads were collapsed and filtered. For each sample, productive Simpson clonality was calculated by taking the square root of Simpson's diversity index across productive rearrangements. The immuneACCESS repertoire file appears here via TCRdb, limited to in-frame rearrangements. These files lack a portion of the clones; in checked studies, under half of the deficit traces to unresolved V genes, and the cause of the others is not known. The V and J calls and clone size were taken over from that table, and D and trimming were inferred from the DNA. The sample yields tens of thousands of clones; 86% were counted once. The leading ten clones occupy 3.5% to 5% of the sample.

To note about this clone: This clone's antigen is unknown. No per-base quality is available; no much larger clone lies one base away.

The CDR3 contains 14 residues, cysteine and phenylalanine counted. Only the CDR3 portion is preserved as DNA: 42 bases, with reading frame beginning at the first base. V and J lose 5 bases and 3 bases, and a span of 11 bases separates them. From the germline V gene, CDR1 is SGHNT and CDR2 is YENEEA. Collaborating institutions collected whole blood in K2EDTA tubes following their own protocols. Collaborator samples were shipped for TCRbeta analysis as frozen whole blood, isolated PBMCs, or DNA extracted from either sample type. In this chain, TRBV11-3 is recombined with TRBJ1-5; a tentative D call is TRBD1 (6 bases match). This clonotype was obtained from a man aged 45-65 years with acute or convalescent COVID-19. The sample taken for sequencing was peripheral blood. This receptor carries the CDR3 CASSKGQNNQPQHF. DNA sequence: TGTGCCAGCAGCAAAGGACAGAACAATCAGCCCCAGCATTTT.